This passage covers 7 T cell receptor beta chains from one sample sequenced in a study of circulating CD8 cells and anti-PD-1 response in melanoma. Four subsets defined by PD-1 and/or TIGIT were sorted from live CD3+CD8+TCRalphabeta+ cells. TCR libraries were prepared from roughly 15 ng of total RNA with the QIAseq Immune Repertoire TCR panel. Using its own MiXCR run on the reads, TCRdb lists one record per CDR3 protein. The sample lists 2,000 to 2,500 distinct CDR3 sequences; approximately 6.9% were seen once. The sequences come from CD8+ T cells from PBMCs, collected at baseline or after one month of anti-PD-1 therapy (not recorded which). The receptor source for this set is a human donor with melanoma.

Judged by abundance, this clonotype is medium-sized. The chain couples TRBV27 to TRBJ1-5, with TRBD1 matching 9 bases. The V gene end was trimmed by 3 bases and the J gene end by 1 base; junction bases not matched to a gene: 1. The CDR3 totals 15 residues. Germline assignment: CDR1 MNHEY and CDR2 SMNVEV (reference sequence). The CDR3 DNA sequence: TGTGCCAGCAGTTTCGGGACAGGGAGCAATCAGCCCCAGCATTTT. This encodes CASSFGTGSNQPQHF.

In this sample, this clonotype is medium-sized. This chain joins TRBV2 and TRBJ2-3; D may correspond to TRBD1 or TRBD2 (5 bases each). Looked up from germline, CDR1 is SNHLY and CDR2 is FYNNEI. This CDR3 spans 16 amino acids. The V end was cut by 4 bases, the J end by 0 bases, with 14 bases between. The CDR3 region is CASSVISRGSTDTQYF. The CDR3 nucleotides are TGTGCCAGCAGTGTCATAAGTCGGGGCAGCACAGATACGCAGTATTTT.

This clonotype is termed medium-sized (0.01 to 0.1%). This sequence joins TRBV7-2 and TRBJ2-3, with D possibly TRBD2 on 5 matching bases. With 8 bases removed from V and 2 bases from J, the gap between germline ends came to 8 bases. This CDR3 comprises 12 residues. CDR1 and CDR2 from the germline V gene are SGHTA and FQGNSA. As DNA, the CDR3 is TGTGCCAGCTCGGGATTCACAGATACGCAGTATTTT. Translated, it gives CASSGFTDTQYF.

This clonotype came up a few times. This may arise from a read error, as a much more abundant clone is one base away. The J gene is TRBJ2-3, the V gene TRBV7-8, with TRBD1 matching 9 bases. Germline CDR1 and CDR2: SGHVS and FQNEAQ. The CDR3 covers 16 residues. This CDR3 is CASSQGGQGGTDTQCF. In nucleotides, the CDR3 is TGTGCCAGCAGCCAAGGGGGACAGGGCGGCACAGATACGCAGTGTTTT.

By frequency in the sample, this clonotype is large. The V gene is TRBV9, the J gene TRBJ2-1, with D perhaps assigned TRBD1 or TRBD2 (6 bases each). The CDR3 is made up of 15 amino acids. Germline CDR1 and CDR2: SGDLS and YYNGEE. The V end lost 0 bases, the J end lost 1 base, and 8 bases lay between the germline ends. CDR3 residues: CASSVGGASYNEQFF. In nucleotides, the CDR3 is TGTGCCAGCAGCGTAGGGGGGGCATCCTACAATGAGCAGTTCTTC.

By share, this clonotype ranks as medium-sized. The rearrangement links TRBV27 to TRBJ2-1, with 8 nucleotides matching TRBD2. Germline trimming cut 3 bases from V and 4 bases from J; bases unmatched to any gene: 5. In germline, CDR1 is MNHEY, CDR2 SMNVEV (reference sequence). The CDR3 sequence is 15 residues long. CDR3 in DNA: TGTGCCAGCAGTTTTAACGGGGGGGATTACAATGAGCAGTTCTTC. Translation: CASSFNGGDYNEQFF.

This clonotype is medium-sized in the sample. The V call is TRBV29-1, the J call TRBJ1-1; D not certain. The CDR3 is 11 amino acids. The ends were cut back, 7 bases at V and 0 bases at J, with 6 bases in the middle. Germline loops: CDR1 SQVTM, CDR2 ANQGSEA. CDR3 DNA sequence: TGCAGCGGCATGATGAACACTGAAGCTTTCTTT. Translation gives CSGMMNTEAFF.